This T cell receptor beta chain emerged from a study of blood T cells in healthy people across ages. About this clonotype: Its cognate antigen is unknown.

Study results and caveats: Donor CMV status was unknown, possibly confounding expanded clonotype changes. Estimates of diversity drawn from one million T cells were considered underestimates.

The second PCR ran roughly 6 to 11 cycles with a sample-barcoded 5' primer and J-beta primers. A template-switch adaptor that had 12 random nucleotides put a tag on each cDNA molecule. TCRdb fed the 5' RACE reads into MiXCR, producing one record per CDR3 protein. The sample holds about 780,000 distinct CDR3 sequences, around 68% seen once. The germline V gene encodes CDR1 SGHTA and CDR2 FQGNSA. Losses at the gene ends were 5 bases for V and 3 bases for J; bases not matched to a gene: 5. The CDR3 consists of 16 residues. The sequence was obtained from a man aged 25-40 years in good health. Sequenced sample: blood. The genes are TRBV7-2 and TRBJ2-2; 11 bases match TRBD1. CDR3 region: CASSLGTGGDTGELFF. The DNA for the CDR3 is TGTGCCAGCAGCCTCGGGACAGGGGGGGACACCGGGGAGCTGTTTTTT.